This TCR beta chain is drawn from a study of T cell changes during pregnancy in multiple sclerosis. The germline V and J ends were trimmed by 5 bases and 3 bases, with 10 bases remaining between them. This CDR3 is built from 13 residues. Germline CDR1 reads MGHDK; CDR2 reads SYGVNS. The assay was immunoSEQ multiplex PCR, and TCRdb's table has in-frame clones only and misses some. Among roughly 48,000 clones, almost 95% were seen once, and the ten largest hold more than 0.7%. This receptor was obtained from a female donor in good health, enrolled as a control in a pregnancy study. Sequenced here: CD4+ T cells from peripheral blood mononuclear cells, sampled in the second trimester of pregnancy. The chain combines TRBV25-1 with TRBJ1-2; D may be TRBD1 (6 bases). The CDR3 coding sequence is TGTGCCAGCAGTTACGGACAGCACTATGGCTACACCTTC. Translated: CASSYGQHYGYTF.